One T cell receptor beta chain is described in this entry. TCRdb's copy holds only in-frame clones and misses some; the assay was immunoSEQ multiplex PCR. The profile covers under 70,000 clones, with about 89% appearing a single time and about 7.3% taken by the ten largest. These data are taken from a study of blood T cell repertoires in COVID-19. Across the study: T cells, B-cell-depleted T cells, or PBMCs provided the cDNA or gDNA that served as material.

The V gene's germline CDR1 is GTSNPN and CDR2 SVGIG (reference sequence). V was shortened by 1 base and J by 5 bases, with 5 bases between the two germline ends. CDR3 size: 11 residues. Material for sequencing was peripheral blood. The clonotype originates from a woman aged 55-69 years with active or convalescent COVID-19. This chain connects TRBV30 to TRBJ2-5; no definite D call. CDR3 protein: CAWSGAETQYF. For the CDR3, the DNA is TGTGCCTGGAGTGGGGCGGAGACCCAGTACTTC.